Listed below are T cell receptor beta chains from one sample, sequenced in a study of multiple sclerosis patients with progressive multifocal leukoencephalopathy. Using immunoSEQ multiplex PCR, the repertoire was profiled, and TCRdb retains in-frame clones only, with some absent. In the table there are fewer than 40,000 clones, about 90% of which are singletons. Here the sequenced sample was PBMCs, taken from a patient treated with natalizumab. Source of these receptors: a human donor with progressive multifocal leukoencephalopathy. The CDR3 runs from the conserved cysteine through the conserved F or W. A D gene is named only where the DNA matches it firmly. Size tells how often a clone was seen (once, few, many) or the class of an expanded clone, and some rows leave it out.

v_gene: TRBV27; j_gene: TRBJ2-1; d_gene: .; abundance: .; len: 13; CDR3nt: TGTGCCTCCCGGGACGGGAGTTACAATGAGCAGTTCTTC; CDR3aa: CASRDGSYNEQFF
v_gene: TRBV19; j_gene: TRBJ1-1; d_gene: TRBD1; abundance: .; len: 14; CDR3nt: TGTGCCACCAGTATAACAGGGGTACGCACTGAAGCTTTCTTT; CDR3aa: CATSITGVRTEAFF
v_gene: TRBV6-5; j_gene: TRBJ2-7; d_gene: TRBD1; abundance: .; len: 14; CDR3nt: TGTGCCAGCAGCCATGACAGGGGTAGGAACGAGCAGTACTTC; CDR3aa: CASSHDRGRNEQYF
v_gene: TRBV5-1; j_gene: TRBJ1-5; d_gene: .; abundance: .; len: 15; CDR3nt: TGCGCCAGCATCGACCGGACGAAGAGCAATCAGCCCCAGCATTTT; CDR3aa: CASIDRTKSNQPQHF
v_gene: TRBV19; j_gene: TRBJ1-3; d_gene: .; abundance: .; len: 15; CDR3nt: TGTGCCAGTAGTATAGGGAGTGGCACTGGAAACACCATATATTTT; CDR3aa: CASSIGSGTGNTIYF
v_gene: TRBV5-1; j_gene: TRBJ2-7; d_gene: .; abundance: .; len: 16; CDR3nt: TGCGCCAGCAGCTTGGACGGGACTCTCAGCTCCTACGAGCAGTACTTC; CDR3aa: CASSLDGTLSSYEQYF
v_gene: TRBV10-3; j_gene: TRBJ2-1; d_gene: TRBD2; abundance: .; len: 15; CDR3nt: TGTGCCATCAGTGAGTTGGGACTACATTACAATGAGCAGTTCTTC; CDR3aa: CAISELGLHYNEQFF
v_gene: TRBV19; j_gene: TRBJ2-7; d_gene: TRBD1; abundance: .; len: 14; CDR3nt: TGTGCCAGTAGTATTAACAGGGGGCCCTACGAGCAGTACTTC; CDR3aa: CASSINRGPYEQYF
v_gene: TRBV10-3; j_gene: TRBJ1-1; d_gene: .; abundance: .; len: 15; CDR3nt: TGTGCCATCAGTGGTATGGCACTAAGGGGCACTGAAGCTTTCTTT; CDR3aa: CAISGMALRGTEAFF
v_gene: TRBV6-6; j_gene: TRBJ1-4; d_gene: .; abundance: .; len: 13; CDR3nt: TGTGCCAGCACCTGGGCCCCCAATGAAAAACTGTTTTTT; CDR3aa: CASTWAPNEKLFF
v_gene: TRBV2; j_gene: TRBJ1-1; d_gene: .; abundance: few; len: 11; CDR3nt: TGTGCCAGCAGTTTGACTTGGGACGCTTTCTTT; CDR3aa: CASSLTWDAFF
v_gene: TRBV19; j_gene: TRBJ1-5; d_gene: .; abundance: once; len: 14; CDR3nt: TGTGCCAGTAGGGCAGGGGCTGTGTCGTGGCCCCAGCATTTT; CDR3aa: CASRAGAVSWPQHF
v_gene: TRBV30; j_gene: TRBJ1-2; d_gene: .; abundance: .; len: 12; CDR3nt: TGTGCCTGGACCCTAGGGGGGTATGGCTACACCTTC; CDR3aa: CAWTLGGYGYTF
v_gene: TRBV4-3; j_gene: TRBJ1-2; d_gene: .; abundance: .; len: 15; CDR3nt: TGCGCCAGCAGCCAAGATTTTGGGCAAATCTATGGCTACACCTTC; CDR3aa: CASSQDFGQIYGYTF
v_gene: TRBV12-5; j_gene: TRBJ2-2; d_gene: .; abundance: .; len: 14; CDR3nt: TGTGCTAGTGGTTTGGCCCCCAACACCGGGGAGCTGTTTTTT; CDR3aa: CASGLAPNTGELFF
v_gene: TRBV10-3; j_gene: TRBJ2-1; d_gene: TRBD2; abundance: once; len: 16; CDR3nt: TGTGCCATCAGGGACCCTAGCGGGAGTTTCGACAATGAGCAGTTCTTC; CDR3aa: CAIRDPSGSFDNEQFF
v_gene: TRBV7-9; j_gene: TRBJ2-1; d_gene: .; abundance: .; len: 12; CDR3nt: TGTGCCAGCAGCTTAGTCACCAATGAGCAGTTCTTC; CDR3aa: CASSLVTNEQFF
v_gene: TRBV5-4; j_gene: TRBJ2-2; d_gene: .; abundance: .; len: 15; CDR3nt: TGTGCCAGCAGCTCCGCAGGGGTTCACACCGGGGAGCTGTTTTTT; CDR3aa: CASSSAGVHTGELFF
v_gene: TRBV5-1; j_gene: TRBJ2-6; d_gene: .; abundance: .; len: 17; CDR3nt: TGCGCCAGCAGCTCCCGGGCCTCTATTTCTGGGGCCAACGTCCTGACTTTC; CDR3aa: CASSSRASISGANVLTF
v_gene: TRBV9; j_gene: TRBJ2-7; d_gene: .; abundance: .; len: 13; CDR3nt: TGTGCCAGCAGCGTCGGACCCCAGGGAGAGCAGTACTTC; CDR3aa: CASSVGPQGEQYF
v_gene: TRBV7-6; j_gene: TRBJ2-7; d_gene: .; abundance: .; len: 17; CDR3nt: TGTGCCAGCAGCCTACACGCCCAACCGACAGGTTTTCGCGAGCAGTACTTC; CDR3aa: CASSLHAQPTGFREQYF
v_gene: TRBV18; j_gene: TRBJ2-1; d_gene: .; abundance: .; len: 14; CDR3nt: TGTGCCAGCTCACCGGGGGGGGCCCTCAATGAGCAGTTCTTC; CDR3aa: CASSPGGALNEQFF
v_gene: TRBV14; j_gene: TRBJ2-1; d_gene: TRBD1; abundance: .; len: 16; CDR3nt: TGTGCCAGCAGCGTCGACAGGGGGCCGGGATCCAATGAGCAGTTCTTC; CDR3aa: CASSVDRGPGSNEQFF
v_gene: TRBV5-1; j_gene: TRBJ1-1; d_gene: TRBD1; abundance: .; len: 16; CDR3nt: TGCGCCAGCAGCTTAGGGACAGGGGAAGGTAGGACTGAAGCTTTCTTT; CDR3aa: CASSLGTGEGRTEAFF
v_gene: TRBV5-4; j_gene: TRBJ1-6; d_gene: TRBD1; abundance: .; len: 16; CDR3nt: TGTGCCAGCAGCTTGGCCGGCGGGACAGCTAATTCACCCCTCCACTTT; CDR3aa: CASSLAGGTANSPLHF
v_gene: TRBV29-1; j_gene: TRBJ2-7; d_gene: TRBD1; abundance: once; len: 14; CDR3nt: TGCAGCGTTCGTGGACAGGGGGCCTCCTACGAGCAGTACTTC; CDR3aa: CSVRGQGASYEQYF
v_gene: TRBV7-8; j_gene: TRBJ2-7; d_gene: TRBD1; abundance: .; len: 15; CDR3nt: TGTGCCAGCAGCTTAGTGGGCCAGGGGGTTGACGAGCAGTACTTC; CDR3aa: CASSLVGQGVDEQYF
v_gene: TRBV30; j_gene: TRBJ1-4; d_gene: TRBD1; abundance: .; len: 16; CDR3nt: TGTGCCTGGAGTGTACGGCATAGCAGGGGGCGGGAAAAACTGTTTTTT; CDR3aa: CAWSVRHSRGREKLFF
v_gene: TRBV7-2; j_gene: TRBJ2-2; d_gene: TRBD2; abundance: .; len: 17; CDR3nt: TGTGCCAGCAGTCCCGGCGGGGGGACCTCCTTGGGCGGGGAGCTGTTTTTT; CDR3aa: CASSPGGGTSLGGELFF
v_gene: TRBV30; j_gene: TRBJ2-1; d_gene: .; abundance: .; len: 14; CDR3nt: TGTGCCTGGGACCGGGACATAGGCAAGAATGAGCAGTTCTTC; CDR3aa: CAWDRDIGKNEQFF
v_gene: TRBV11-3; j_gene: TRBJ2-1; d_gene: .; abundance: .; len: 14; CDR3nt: TGTGCCAGCAGCTTAGTTCCAAGTGCCGATGAGCAGTTCTTC; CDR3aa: CASSLVPSADEQFF
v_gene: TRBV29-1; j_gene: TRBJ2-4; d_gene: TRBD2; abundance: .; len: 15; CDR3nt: TGCAGCGTTGAAGATCAGCGGGGGAGTAAAAACATTCAGTACTTC; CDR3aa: CSVEDQRGSKNIQYF
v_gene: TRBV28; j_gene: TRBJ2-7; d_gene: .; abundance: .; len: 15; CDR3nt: TGTGCCAGCAGTTTATGGACTTCGGGGGAGTACGAGCAGTACTTC; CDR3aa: CASSLWTSGEYEQYF
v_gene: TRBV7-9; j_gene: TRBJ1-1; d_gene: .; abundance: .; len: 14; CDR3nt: TGTGCCAGCAGCTTAGAGGGACCCGGGACTGAAGCTTTCTTT; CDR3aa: CASSLEGPGTEAFF
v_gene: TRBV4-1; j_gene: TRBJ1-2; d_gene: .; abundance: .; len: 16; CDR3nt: TGCGCCAGCAGCCCCTTAGGAGAGGGCGCCAACTATGGCTACACCTTC; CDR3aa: CASSPLGEGANYGYTF
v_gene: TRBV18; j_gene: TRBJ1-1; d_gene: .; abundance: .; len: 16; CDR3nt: TGTGCCAGCACCAAAACGCTACCCGGGCAGAACACTGAAGCTTTCTTT; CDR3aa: CASTKTLPGQNTEAFF
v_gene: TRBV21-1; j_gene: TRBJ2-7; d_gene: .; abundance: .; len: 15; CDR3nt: TGTGCCAGCAGCACCCCTCTGCGGGAGTGGTGCGAGCAGTACTTC; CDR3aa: CASSTPLREWCEQYF
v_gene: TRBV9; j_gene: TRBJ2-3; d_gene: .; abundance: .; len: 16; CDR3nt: TGTGCCAGCAGCGAGGGCGGAGGCTCTCACACAGATACGCAGTATTTT; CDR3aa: CASSEGGGSHTDTQYF
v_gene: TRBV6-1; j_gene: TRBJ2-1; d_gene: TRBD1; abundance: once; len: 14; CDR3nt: TGTGCCAGCAGTCAACAGGGGTTAAAGAATGAGCAGTTCTTC; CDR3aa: CASSQQGLKNEQFF
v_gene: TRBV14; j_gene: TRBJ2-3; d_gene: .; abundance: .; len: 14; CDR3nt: TGTGCCAGCAGCCAAGAGGGTTGGGGTAATACGCAGTATTTT; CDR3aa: CASSQEGWGNTQYF
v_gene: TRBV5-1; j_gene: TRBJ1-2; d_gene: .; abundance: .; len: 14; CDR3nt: TGCGCCAGCAGCAAGCCCCCTCCCGCCTATGGCTACACCTTC; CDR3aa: CASSKPPPAYGYTF
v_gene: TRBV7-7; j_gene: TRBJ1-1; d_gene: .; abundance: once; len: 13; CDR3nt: TGTGCCACATCCCGCGATTGGAACACTGAAGCTTTCTTT; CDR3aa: CATSRDWNTEAFF
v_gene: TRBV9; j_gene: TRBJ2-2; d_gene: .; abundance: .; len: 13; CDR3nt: TGTGCCAGCAGCGAGAGGCTTACCGGGGAGCTGTTTTTT; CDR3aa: CASSERLTGELFF
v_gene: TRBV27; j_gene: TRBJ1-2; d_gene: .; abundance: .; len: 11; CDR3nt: TGTGCCAGCAGCGGGATTCAGGGCTACACCTTC; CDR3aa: CASSGIQGYTF
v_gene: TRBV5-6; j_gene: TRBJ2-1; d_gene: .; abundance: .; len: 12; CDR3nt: TGTGCCAGCAGCTTGGGAGGGACTTTTAGGTTCTTC; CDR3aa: CASSLGGTFRFF
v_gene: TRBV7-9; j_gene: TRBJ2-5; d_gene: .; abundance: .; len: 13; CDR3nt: TGTGCCAGCAGCTTAGGGGGCGGGGAGACCCAGTACTTC; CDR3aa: CASSLGGGETQYF
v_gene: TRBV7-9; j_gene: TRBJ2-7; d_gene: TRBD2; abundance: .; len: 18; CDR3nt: TGTGCCAGCAGCTTATACCCGGGGGGAGCCGGGAGGTTCTACGAGCAGTACTTC; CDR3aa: CASSLYPGGAGRFYEQYF
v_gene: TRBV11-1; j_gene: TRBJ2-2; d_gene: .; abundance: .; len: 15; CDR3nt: TGTGCCACCCAGGGTTACAGGGAGAACACCGGGGAGCTGTTTTTT; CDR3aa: CATQGYRENTGELFF
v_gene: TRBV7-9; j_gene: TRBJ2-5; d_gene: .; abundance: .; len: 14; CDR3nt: TGTGCCAGCAGCTTCTCGGGCCCCCAAGAGACCCAGTACTTC; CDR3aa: CASSFSGPQETQYF
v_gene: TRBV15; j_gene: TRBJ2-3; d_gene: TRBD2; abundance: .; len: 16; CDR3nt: TGTGCCACCAGCAACGGACTAGCGGGAGCTGCAGATACGCAGTATTTT; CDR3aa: CATSNGLAGAADTQYF
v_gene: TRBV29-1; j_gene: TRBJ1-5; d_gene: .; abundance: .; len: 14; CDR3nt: TGCAGCGTCCCGGGGCAGGGAGGGAATCAGCCCCAGCATTTT; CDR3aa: CSVPGQGGNQPQHF
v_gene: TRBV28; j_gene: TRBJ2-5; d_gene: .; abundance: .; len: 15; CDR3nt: TGTGCCAGCACCCCCCACCGGGCAGGTCAAGAGACCCAGTACTTC; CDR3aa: CASTPHRAGQETQYF
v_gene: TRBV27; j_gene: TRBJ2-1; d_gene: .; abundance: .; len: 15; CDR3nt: TGTGCCAGCAGTCCACTAGCAATGGGGAACAATGAGCAGTTCTTC; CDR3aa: CASSPLAMGNNEQFF
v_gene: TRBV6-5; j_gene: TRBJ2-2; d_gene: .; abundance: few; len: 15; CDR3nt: TGTGCCAGCAGGTTCACGGGACGGAACACCGGGGAGCTGTTTTTT; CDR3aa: CASRFTGRNTGELFF